These 21 T cell receptor beta chains were all obtained from the same sample, sequenced in a study of shared clonotypes between healthy human individuals. Measured with immunoSEQ multiplex PCR; TCRdb has only the in-frame clones, and not every one. The sample shows some 580,000 clones, roughly 98% of them seen only once. Positively selected for CCR7, the CD45RO-negative cells used as naive CD8 cells excluded terminally differentiated effector memory CD45RA+ cells. Sequences were obtained from naive CD8+ T cells sorted from blood. Source of these receptors: a young man in good health.

This clone was seen once. The chain combines TRBV7-9 with TRBJ1-1; D call uncertain. The CDR3 runs to 13 residues. V lost 1 base and J lost 6, with 9 bases in between. Germline V gene sequence: CDR1 SEHNR, CDR2 FQNEAQ (reference sequence). This chain's CDR3 is CASSLELLPEAFF. Here the CDR3 DNA reads TGTGCCAGCAGCTTAGAACTTTTACCTGAAGCTTTCTTT.

This chain uses TRBV15 with TRBJ2-5, with 7 bases lining up with TRBD1. J was trimmed by 3 bases and V by 1 base; bases with no gene match: 2. The CDR3 is 14 amino acids. In germline, CDR1 is LNHNV, CDR2 YYDKDF (reference sequence). CDR3 residues: CATSRATGKETQYF. The CDR3 DNA reads as TGTGCCACCAGCAGAGCGACAGGGAAAGAGACCCAGTACTTC.

The gene calls are TRBV5-4 and TRBJ2-3; unclear D gene. Between the trimmed V and J ends, which lost 2 bases and 1 base, there was a span of 11 bases. The length of the CDR3 is 15 residues. Germline CDR1 reads SGHNT; CDR2 reads YYREEE (reference sequence). The CDR3 protein is CASSFEESGTDTQYF. The CDR3 nucleotides are TGTGCCAGCAGCTTTGAGGAGTCGGGCACAGATACGCAGTATTTT.

CDR3 residues: CASSEDEQFF. The CDR3 DNA reads TGTGCCAGCAGTGAAGATGAGCAGTTCTTC. V usage is TRBV25-1 and J usage is TRBJ2-1; D is ambiguous. V shed 2 bases and J shed 8 bases, with 1 base lying between them. The CDR3 totals 10 residues. In germline, CDR1 is MGHDK, CDR2 SYGVNS.

The chain joins TRBV7-9 to TRBJ1-3; tentatively, D is TRBD1 (5 bases). Per germline, CDR1 SEHNR and CDR2 FQNEAQ (reference sequence). The CDR3 sequence is 17 residues long. V dropped 5 bases and J dropped 0 bases, with 17 bases sitting between them. CDR3 residues: CASSPRDRFISGNTIYF. The CDR3 DNA is TGTGCCAGCAGCCCACGGGACCGGTTTATCTCTGGAAACACCATATATTTT.

This rearrangement joins TRBV5-5 to TRBJ2-3, with 11 bases fitting TRBD2. CDR3 size: 18 residues. The trim removed 1 base at V and 0 bases at J, leaving 7 bases unmatched. Germline assignment: CDR1 SGHKS and CDR2 YYEKEE (reference sequence). CDR3 amino acids: CASSLTLGLAGSTDTQYF. CDR3 DNA: TGTGCCAGCAGCTTGACCCTAGGACTAGCGGGTAGCACAGATACGCAGTATTTT. The variable domain in full, completed from reference TRBV5-5 and TRBJ2-3, reads DAGVTQSPTHLIKTRGQQVTLRCSPISGHKSVSWYQQVLGQGPQFIFQYYEKEERGRGNFPDRFSARQFPNYSSELNVNALLLGDSALYLCASSLTLGLAGSTDTQYFGPGTRLTVL.

CDR3 protein: CASSEYAQTSYNEQFF. CDR3 DNA sequence: TGTGCCAGCAGTGAGTACGCACAGACCTCCTACAATGAGCAGTTCTTC. The chain links TRBV6-1 to TRBJ2-1; no clear D. The V end was cut by 3 bases, the J end by 0 bases, with 12 bases between. CDR1 is MNHNS, CDR2 SASEGT, per germline. CDR3 length: 16 amino acids.

This clone was observed a few times. This sample also contains other DNA sequences that code for the same CDR3. The V call is TRBV11-2, the J call TRBJ2-7, with D hard to call. The ends were cut back, 1 base at V and 3 bases at J, with 4 bases in the middle. The V gene's germline CDR1 is SGHAT and CDR2 FQNNGV. CDR3 size: 12 residues. CDR3 loop: CASSLGVYEQYF. CDR3 bases: TGTGCCAGCAGCTTAGGGGTCTACGAGCAGTACTTC.

The chain joins TRBV30 to TRBJ2-7, with 10 bases that match TRBD2. Germline-derived CDR1 and CDR2 are GTSNPN and SVGIG (reference sequence). After removal of 4 bases from V and 1 base from J, the junction contained 1 base not matched to a gene. The CDR3 is 13 residues long. In DNA, the CDR3 is TGTGCCTGGACTAGCGGGAGTTCCTACGAGCAGTACTTC. Translated, it gives CAWTSGSSYEQYF.

The gene calls are TRBV9 and TRBJ2-1; 14 nucleotides align to TRBD2. CDR3 length: 21 residues. Germline assignment: CDR1 SGDLS and CDR2 YYNGEE. Trimming took 0 bases from V and 1 from J; bases not matched to a gene: 12. CDR3 amino acids: CASSVGGLAGEISGSYNEQFF. CDR3 nucleotides: TGTGCCAGCAGCGTAGGGGGACTAGCGGGAGAAATTTCAGGATCCTACAATGAGCAGTTCTTC.

The rearrangement joins TRBV6-5 to TRBJ2-7, with 9 bases aligning to TRBD1. This CDR3 region has 14 residues. CDR1 is MNHEY, CDR2 SVGAGI, per germline. V shed 7 bases and J 2 bases; nucleotides not matched to a gene: 6. Here the CDR3 reads CASTPGQGPYEQYF. The CDR3 DNA reads as TGTGCCAGCACCCCGGGACAGGGTCCCTACGAGCAGTACTTC.

CDR3 DNA sequence: TGTGCCAGCAGCCCTGGGACAGGGGGCTACGAGCAGTACTTC. Its translation: CASSPGTGGYEQYF. The chain links TRBV11-3 to TRBJ2-7; 11 bases are a match to TRBD1. Germline V gives CDR1 SGHNT, CDR2 YENEEA. This CDR3 has 14 amino acids. The trim removed 5 bases at V and 3 bases at J, leaving 3 bases unmatched.

The J gene is TRBJ2-7, the V gene TRBV7-9; tentatively, D is TRBD2 (6 bases). Trimming took off 0 bases at V and 4 bases at J, with 10 bases between the two ends. CDR1 and CDR2 (germline): SEHNR, FQNEAQ (reference sequence). The CDR3 consists of 14 residues. CDR3 in DNA: TGTGCCAGCAGCTTAGCGCGGGAAGAGTACGAGCAGTACTTC. Its translation: CASSLAREEYEQYF.

A note on this clone: Other DNA sequences in this specimen translate into the identical CDR3. The J gene is TRBJ2-7, the V gene TRBV27, with unresolved D. V gave up 5 bases and J gave up 0 bases, with 11 bases separating them. Germline V gene lookup returns CDR1 MNHEY and CDR2 SMNVEV (reference sequence). The CDR3 spans 14 residues. DNA of the CDR3: TGTGCCAGCAGTCTCTCTACAGACTCCTACGAGCAGTACTTC. Translated, it gives CASSLSTDSYEQYF.

The chain couples TRBV7-9 to TRBJ1-1; D not resolved. The CDR3 has 12 amino acids. The germline V gene encodes CDR1 SEHNR and CDR2 FQNEAQ (reference sequence). Deletions cut 3 bases from V and 4 bases from J, with 6 bases between. CDR3 bases: TGTGCCAGCAGCTTGGCAATCACTGAAGCTTTCTTT. Protein product: CASSLAITEAFF.

The chain uses TRBV9 and TRBJ2-7, with D maybe TRBD1 (6 bases). The V and J ends lost 4 bases and 0 bases respectively, with 14 bases between them. From germline, CDR1 is SGDLS and CDR2 YYNGEE. The CDR3 sequence is 15 residues long. Here the CDR3 reads CASSLSGANSYEQYF. The DNA of the CDR3 is TGTGCCAGCAGCCTCTCAGGGGCTAACTCCTACGAGCAGTACTTC.

This clone was seen a single time. The rearrangement uses TRBV27 and TRBJ1-2; no definite D call. This CDR3 comprises 12 residues. V lost 3 bases and J lost 7, with 9 bases in between. Germline CDR1 reads MNHEY; CDR2 reads SMNVEV (reference sequence). The CDR3 DNA reads as TGTGCCAGCAGTTTGGGTAATGGTGGCTACACCTTC. Protein: CASSLGNGGYTF.

J is TRBJ1-1 and V is TRBV9, with a possible D match to TRBD1 (5 bases). The CDR3 length is 13 residues. Trimming took off 2 bases at V and 4 bases at J, with 9 bases between the two ends. Germline-derived CDR1 and CDR2 are SGDLS and YYNGEE. The CDR3 protein is CASSVQGGTEAFF. Written as DNA, the CDR3 is TGTGCCAGCAGCGTTCAGGGTGGCACTGAAGCTTTCTTT. The full variable domain, with the rest looked up from reference TRBV9 and TRBJ1-1, is DSGVTQTPKHLITATGQRVTLRCSPRSGDLSVYWYQQSLDQGLQFLIQYYNGEERAKGNILERFSAQQFPDLHSELNLSSLELGDSALYFCASSVQGGTEAFFGQGTRLTVV.

CDR3 sequence (DNA): TGCGCCAGCAGCGCCGGGACAGGGGACCTCCTGAACACTGAAGCTTTCTTT. Encoded protein: CASSAGTGDLLNTEAFF. V is TRBV5-1 and J is TRBJ1-1; 10 bases map to TRBD1. V lost 4 bases to trimming and J lost 0 bases; unmatched junction nucleotides: 9. In germline, CDR1 is SGHRS, CDR2 YFSETQ. The CDR3 is 17 residues long.

The CDR3 DNA is TGTGCCAGCAGCTCGAGTCCAGGCGCCCCCCATGAGCAGTACTTC. This codes for CASSSSPGAPHEQYF. The chain recombines TRBV7-9 with TRBJ2-7; D gene unclear. The V gene's germline CDR1 is SEHNR and CDR2 FQNEAQ (reference sequence). This CDR3 region has 15 residues. V was shortened by 4 bases and J by 7 bases, with 20 bases between the two germline ends.

J is TRBJ2-7 and V is TRBV5-5; TRBD2 matches at 9 bases. CDR3 size: 15 residues. Germline trimming cut 1 base from V and 2 bases from J; bases unmatched to any gene: 4. From germline, CDR1 is SGHKS and CDR2 YYEKEE (reference sequence). CDR3 in DNA: TGTGCCAGCAGCTTGTCGGCGGGAGGGACCTACGAGCAGTACTTC. Residues: CASSLSAGGTYEQYF.